The 8 T cell receptor beta chains below all came from one sample that was sequenced in a study of T cell changes during pregnancy in multiple sclerosis. Data came from immunoSEQ multiplex PCR; TCRdb stores just in-frame clones and leaves some out. The table has 60,000 or so clones, less than 95% seen once. The starting material was peripheral blood, obtained in the second trimester of pregnancy. The receptors stem from a female donor in good health, enrolled as a control in a pregnancy study.

The chain has TRBV27 and TRBJ1-5; tentatively, D is TRBD1 (6 bases). Germline assignment: CDR1 MNHEY and CDR2 SMNVEV (reference sequence). The CDR3 runs 15 residues. Deletions cut 6 bases from V and 2 bases from J, with 14 bases between. CDR3 DNA: TGTGCCAGCAGCCTTACAGGGTTGGGCAATCAGCCCCAGCATTTT. It translates to CASSLTGLGNQPQHF.

The chain recombines TRBV7-9 with TRBJ1-3, with a weak D call TRBD1 (5 bases). The CDR3 totals 15 residues. V lost 1 base, J lost 2 bases, and 9 bases lay in between. Germline CDR1 and CDR2: SEHNR and FQNEAQ (reference sequence). The CDR3 is CASSLGRAAGNTIYF. In DNA, the CDR3 is TGTGCCAGCAGCTTAGGCAGGGCCGCTGGAAACACCATATATTTT.

The J gene is TRBJ1-2, the V gene TRBV18; a possible D gene is TRBD1 (5 bases). V was clipped by 4 bases and J by 5 bases, with 11 bases between them. This CDR3 has 13 amino acids. Looked up from germline, CDR1 is KGHSH and CDR2 is LQKENI. The CDR3 loop is CASSLDREYGYTF. Written as DNA, the CDR3 is TGTGCCAGCTCACTAGACAGAGAATATGGCTACACCTTC.

A remark on this clone: Other DNA sequences in this specimen translate into the identical CDR3. The chain carries TRBV9 and TRBJ1-2; 7 bases are shared with TRBD1. CDR3 length: 14 residues. V trimming: 0 bases; J trimming: 3 bases; junction bases outside the gene matches: 2. Germline assignment: CDR1 SGDLS and CDR2 YYNGEE. This CDR3 is CASSVGGGDYGYTF. CDR3 in DNA: TGTGCCAGCAGCGTAGGAGGGGGCGACTATGGCTACACCTTC.

V is TRBV29-1 and J is TRBJ2-7; TRBD1 might be the D (6 bases). This CDR3 has 16 amino acids. Trimming stripped 4 bases from V and 2 bases from J, with 21 bases between. Looked up from germline, CDR1 is SQVTM and CDR2 is ANQGSEA. CDR3 sequence: CSVGRTDRLRTYEQYF. The CDR3 bases are TGCAGCGTTGGTAGGACAGACCGACTTAGGACCTACGAGCAGTACTTC.

This chain joins TRBV7-9 and TRBJ2-5; 9 nucleotides line up with TRBD2. The CDR3 extends over 15 amino acids. With V trimmed by 4 bases and J by 2 bases, 5 bases remained unmatched. Germline V lookup: CDR1 SEHNR, CDR2 FQNEAQ (reference sequence). The CDR3 region has the DNA TGTGCCAGCAGCTATCGGCGGGGGGGTCAAGAGACCCAGTACTTC. Translated, it gives CASSYRRGGQETQYF.

The chain has TRBV7-6 and TRBJ2-7, with 10 bases identical to TRBD2. CDR3 length: 16 amino acids. Losses at the gene ends were 2 bases for V and 5 bases for J; bases not matched to a gene: 9. Per germline, CDR1 SGHVS and CDR2 FNYEAQ. The CDR3 DNA reads as TGTGCCAGCAGCTTATCCAGCGGGAGGGGGAGCGACGAGCAGTACTTC. Translation gives CASSLSSGRGSDEQYF.

This clone showed up just once. The rearrangement uses TRBV5-6 and TRBJ2-5, with TRBD2 matching 10 bases. Germline values: CDR1 SGHDT, CDR2 YYEEEE. The V segment lost 1 base and the J segment 4 bases; nucleotides outside the gene matches: 7. The CDR3 is made up of 16 amino acids. The CDR3 is CASSLRESGGAETQYF. In nucleotides, the CDR3 is TGTGCCAGCAGCTTGAGGGAGAGCGGGGGGGCAGAGACCCAGTACTTC.